Below are 28 T cell receptor beta chains sequenced from a single sample in a study of T-cell memory formation after mild COVID-19. One entry per CDR3 protein results from TCRdb running MiXCR on the 5' RACE reads. The data show about 420,000 distinct CDR3 sequences, with about 25% seen just once and roughly 13% held by the top ten. The specimen sequenced was PBMCs or a T cell subset sorted from them (not recorded which). Receptor source: an adult woman who had mild COVID-19 (a few samples of this study predate the infection). Cell type and time point are not known.

This clonotype has only a few counts. The chain uses TRBV6-2 or TRBV6-3 and TRBJ2-1; D possibly corresponds to TRBD2 (6 bases). V was pared by 6 bases and J by 2 bases, with 11 bases between. CDR1 MNHEY and CDR2 SVGEGT come from the germline V gene. The CDR3 has 14 amino acids. As DNA, the CDR3 is TGTGCCAGCAGCCTAGCGCGCACCTACAATGAGCAGTTCTTC. Its protein is CASSLARTYNEQFF.

This clonotype was observed a few times. The J gene is TRBJ2-1, the V gene TRBV25-1; tentatively, D is TRBD2 (6 bases). Trimming removed 6 bases at V and 2 bases at J, with 14 bases between. The CDR3 contains 15 residues. Germline V gene data show CDR1 as MGHDK and CDR2 as SYGVNS. The CDR3 protein is CASSPGRLAYNEQFF. The CDR3 nucleotides are TGTGCCAGCAGCCCCGGGCGACTAGCCTACAATGAGCAGTTCTTC.

This clonotype was counted between two and nine times. The rearrangement links TRBV10-3 to TRBJ2-1; TRBD2 matches at 9 bases. The germline V gene encodes CDR1 ENHRY and CDR2 SYGVKD. V was pared by 0 bases and J by 5 bases, with 8 bases of the junction left unmatched. The CDR3 totals 17 residues. The CDR3 here is CAISESQRAGGDNEQFF. Written as DNA, the CDR3 is TGTGCCATCAGTGAGTCCCAAAGAGCGGGGGGCGACAATGAGCAGTTCTTC.

The chain joins TRBV5-1 to TRBJ2-7; 9 bases match TRBD1. The J segment lost 6 bases and the V segment lost 0 bases, leaving 1 base of the junction unmatched. CDR3 length equals 13 residues. Germline V gives CDR1 SGHRS, CDR2 YFSETQ. The CDR3 protein is CASSLEQGAEQYF. The CDR3 nucleotides are TGCGCCAGCAGCTTGGAACAGGGGGCCGAGCAGTACTTC. Using reference TRBV5-1 and TRBJ2-7 for the parts outside the CDR3, the full variable domain is KAGVTQTPRYLIKTRGQQVTLSCSPISGHRSVSWYQQTPGQGLQFLFEYFSETQRNKGNFPGRFSGRQFSNSRSEMNVSTLELGDSALYLCASSLEQGAEQYFGPGTRLTVT.

The chain couples TRBV9 to TRBJ1-6; D is perhaps TRBD1 (6 bases). V was shortened by 0 bases and J by 10 bases, with 17 bases between the two germline ends. The CDR3 runs 16 residues. Germline V gives CDR1 SGDLS, CDR2 YYNGEE. CDR3 nucleotides: TGTGCCAGCAGCGTAGACTGGGGCCAGGGGAACTCACCCCTCCACTTT. It yields the protein CASSVDWGQGNSPLHF.

The chain combines TRBV27 with TRBJ2-7; 7 bases map to TRBD1. This CDR3 contains 15 residues. Trimming removed 0 bases from V and 2 bases from J; junction bases left unmatched: 4. Looked up from germline, CDR1 is MNHEY and CDR2 is SMNVEV (reference sequence). DNA for the CDR3: TGTGCCAGCAGTTTATCAGGGGGCCTCACCTACGAGCAGTACTTC. Encoded protein: CASSLSGGLTYEQYF.

This clonotype has just a few counts. V is TRBV18 and J is TRBJ2-3; the match to TRBD2 covers 11 bases. The junction had 7 bases not matched to a gene; V was cut back by 5 bases and J by 6 bases. The germline V gene encodes CDR1 KGHSH and CDR2 LQKENI. There are 15 residues in the CDR3. The CDR3: CASSSTSGDVDTQYF. The CDR3 coding sequence is TGTGCCAGCTCATCGACTAGCGGGGATGTGGATACGCAGTATTTT.

The chain recombines TRBV5-6 with TRBJ2-1; TRBD1 matches at 9 bases. Germline V gives CDR1 SGHDT, CDR2 YYEEEE. The CDR3 runs to 18 residues. Trimming took 0 bases from V and 6 from J; bases not matched to a gene: 13. As DNA, the CDR3 is TGTGCCAGCAGCTTGGGGCCTCCGGGACAGGGTATGGGCAATGAGCAGTTCTTC. Translation gives CASSLGPPGQGMGNEQFF. Together with reference TRBV5-6 and TRBJ2-1, the CDR3 gives the full variable domain: DAGVTQSPTHLIKTRGQQVTLRCSPKSGHDTVSWYQQALGQGPQFIFQYYEEEERQRGNFPDRFSGHQFPNYSSELNVNALLLGDSALYLCASSLGPPGQGMGNEQFFGPGTRLTVL.

This clonotype was picked up a small number of times. This chain uses TRBV7-8 with TRBJ2-7, with a possible D match to TRBD1 (6 bases). The CDR3 has 16 residues. V dropped 1 base and J dropped 0 bases, with 13 bases sitting between them. Germline CDR1 SGHVS, CDR2 FQNEAQ. Written as DNA, the CDR3 is TGTGCCAGCAGCTTAGAGCTGGGGGCTCTCTCCTACGAGCAGTACTTC. Protein product: CASSLELGALSYEQYF.

The sample holds a few counts of this clonotype. This chain uses TRBV4-2 with TRBJ2-7, with D possibly being TRBD1 or TRBD2 (5 bases each). Trimming removed 0 bases from V and 2 bases from J, with 11 bases in between. Germline assignment: CDR1 LGHNA and CDR2 YNFKEQ. The CDR3 runs to 15 residues. Written as DNA, the CDR3 is TGTGCCAGCAGCCAAGATAGGGACCAAACCTACGAGCAGTACTTC. Protein sequence: CASSQDRDQTYEQYF.

The rearrangement joins TRBV15 to TRBJ2-5; D remains ambiguous. Trimming took off 0 bases at V and 2 bases at J, with 7 bases between the two ends. The germline V gene has CDR1 LNHNV and CDR2 YYDKDF (reference sequence). This CDR3 is built from 14 residues. The CDR3 bases are TGTGCCACCAGCAGAGACACGTTACAAGAGACCCAGTACTTC. Residues: CATSRDTLQETQYF.

CDR3 region: CASSFAGTGPLGDGYTF. CDR3 coding DNA: TGTGCCAGCAGCTTCGCCGGGACAGGGCCCTTGGGGGATGGCTACACCTTC. The chain uses TRBV7-9 and TRBJ1-2, with 9 bases matching TRBD1. Germline V gives CDR1 SEHNR, CDR2 FQNEAQ (reference sequence). This CDR3 contains 17 residues. Germline trimming cut 3 bases from V and 6 bases from J; bases unmatched to any gene: 14.

V gene TRBV7-9 combines with J gene TRBJ2-2; D is unresolved. The CDR3 spans 15 residues. The germline V gene has CDR1 SEHNR and CDR2 FQNEAQ (reference sequence). Trimming cost V 1 base and J 6 bases, with 12 bases left between them. The CDR3 coding sequence is TGTGCCAGCAGCTTAGTCCCCAGGAAGGCCGGGGAGCTGTTTTTT. Translation gives CASSLVPRKAGELFF.

The chain links TRBV24-1 to TRBJ1-4; 11 positions match TRBD1. Germline-derived CDR1 and CDR2 are KGHDR and SFDVKD. V lost 4 bases and J lost 0; bases outside the gene matches: 0. This CDR3 region has 16 residues. The CDR3 DNA reads as TGTGCCACCAGTGAGGGACAGGGGGCAACTAATGAAAAACTGTTTTTT. Translated: CATSEGQGATNEKLFF.

This chain joins TRBV6-6 and TRBJ1-6, with TRBD1 matching 7 bases. The junction had 7 bases not matched to a gene; V was cut back by 7 bases and J by 7 bases. Germline lookup yields CDR1 MNHNY and CDR2 SVGAGI (reference sequence). This CDR3 is 14 amino acids long. The chain's CDR3 is CASNSGTENSPLHF. CDR3 sequence (DNA): TGTGCCAGCAATTCCGGGACAGAGAATTCACCCCTCCACTTT.

V usage is TRBV6-5 and J usage is TRBJ2-5; 7 bases are a match to TRBD1. Germline assignment: CDR1 MNHEY and CDR2 SVGAGI. V lost 0 bases, J lost 2 bases, and 9 bases stayed unmatched. This CDR3 comprises 17 residues. The CDR3 nucleotides read TGTGCCAGCAGTTACTCGGCAGGGGGTAGAATACAAGAGACCCAGTACTTC. Translating gives CASSYSAGGRIQETQYF.

The V call is TRBV7-6, the J call TRBJ1-1; D perhaps matches TRBD1 (5 bases). V lost 1 base and J 1 base, leaving 10 bases between the germline ends. CDR1 is SGHVS and CDR2 is FNYEAQ in the germline V gene. The CDR3 covers 15 residues. The CDR3 spells CASSLEWQGNTEAFF. DNA of the CDR3: TGTGCCAGCAGCTTAGAATGGCAGGGGAACACTGAAGCTTTCTTT.

The rearrangement links TRBV7-6 to TRBJ1-4; D unresolved. The ends were cut back, 0 bases at V and 2 bases at J, with 7 bases in the middle. Germline V gene data show CDR1 as SGHVS and CDR2 as FNYEAQ. This CDR3 is 15 amino acids long. The CDR3 nucleotides are TGTGCCAGCAGCTTAGCGGTGGGGACTAATGAAAAACTGTTTTTT. Amino acid sequence: CASSLAVGTNEKLFF. The full variable domain, in which reference TRBV7-6 and TRBJ1-4 provide the parts outside the CDR3, is GAGVSQSPRYKVTKRGQDVALRCDPISGHVSLYWYRQALGQGPEFLTYFNYEAQQDKSGLPNDRFSAERPEGSISTLTIQRTEQRDSAMYRCASSLAVGTNEKLFFGSGTQLSVL.

The chain couples TRBV4-1 to TRBJ1-6; D gene uncertain. This CDR3 spans 16 amino acids. Per germline, CDR1 MGHRA and CDR2 YSYEKL. With 2 bases removed from V and 7 bases from J, the gap between germline ends came to 15 bases. The CDR3 DNA sequence: TGCGCCAGCAGCCAACCCATTTCTGGGCGGAATTCACCCCTCCACTTT. Amino acid sequence: CASSQPISGRNSPLHF.

In its sample, this clonotype was seen many times. J is TRBJ2-7 and V is TRBV23-1, with 10 bases matching TRBD1. TRBV23-1 is recorded as an ORF, its role being uncertain. The length of the CDR3 is 20 residues. After removal of 3 bases from V and 0 bases from J, the junction contained 17 bases not matched to a gene. DNA for the CDR3: TGCGCCAGCAGTCACCTCTTGGGACAGGGGAAAATAGGGACCTCCTACGAGCAGTACTTC. This gives the protein CASSHLLGQGKIGTSYEQYF.

In its sample, this clonotype was seen a few times. The chain links TRBV20-1 to TRBJ2-7; the match to TRBD2 covers 10 bases. CDR3 size: 15 residues. The junction had 11 bases not matched to a gene; V was cut back by 5 bases and J by 4 bases. Germline V gene lookup returns CDR1 DFQATT and CDR2 SNEGSKA (reference sequence). CDR3 region: CSALPTTSGAYEQYF. The CDR3 DNA is TGCAGTGCTCTCCCGACTACTAGCGGGGCTTACGAGCAGTACTTC.

J is TRBJ2-1 and V is TRBV3-1; 10 bases line up with TRBD1. This CDR3 comprises 15 residues. Germline-derived CDR1 and CDR2 are LGHDT and YNNKEL (reference sequence). Trimming took 3 bases from V and 5 from J; bases not matched to a gene: 4. The CDR3 sequence is CASSHPGTGDNEQFF. The CDR3 DNA sequence: TGTGCCAGCAGCCATCCTGGGACAGGGGACAATGAGCAGTTCTTC.

This clonotype was observed a handful of times. The chain carries TRBV18 and TRBJ2-7; tentative D call: TRBD1 (6 bases). V lost 2 bases and J 1 base, leaving 12 bases between the germline ends. The CDR3 totals 15 residues. Germline V gene lookup returns CDR1 KGHSH and CDR2 LQKENI. The CDR3 sequence: CASSPTAGVSYEQYF. For the CDR3, the DNA is TGTGCCAGCTCACCAACGGCAGGGGTTTCCTACGAGCAGTACTTC. Using reference TRBV18 and TRBJ2-7 for the parts outside the CDR3, the full variable domain is NAGVMQNPRHLVRRRGQEARLRCSPMKGHSHVYWYRQLPEEGLKFMVYLQKENIIDESGMPKERFSAEFPKEGPSILRIQQVVRGDSAAYFCASSPTAGVSYEQYFGPGTRLTVT.

This clonotype was seen only a few times. The genes are TRBV20-1 and TRBJ1-2; D might be TRBD1 (5 bases). The germline V gene has CDR1 DFQATT and CDR2 SNEGSKA (reference sequence). The CDR3 runs to 15 residues. The V and J ends lost 1 base and 4 bases respectively, with 16 bases between them. CDR3 sequence reads: CSARAFWGEGYGYTF. The CDR3 DNA reads as TGCAGTGCTAGAGCTTTTTGGGGCGAGGGCTATGGCTACACCTTC.

This chain links TRBV20-1 with TRBJ2-1; 10 bases are shared with TRBD1. The CDR3 spans 15 residues. Losses at the gene ends were 6 bases for V and 8 bases for J; bases not matched to a gene: 13. Germline-derived CDR1 and CDR2 are DFQATT and SNEGSKA (reference sequence). The CDR3 region has the DNA TGCAGTGCAACCTCAAGGGACAGGGGTTTGGATGAGCAGTTCTTC. Its protein product is CSATSRDRGLDEQFF.

In this sample, this clonotype turned up a few times. The V call is TRBV5-1, the J call TRBJ1-1; TRBD1 might be the D (6 bases). The CDR3 consists of 15 residues. Germline CDR1 SGHRS, CDR2 YFSETQ. V shed 0 bases and J shed 4 bases, with 13 bases lying between them. In DNA, the CDR3 is TGCGCCAGCAGCTTGGGGCGCCCAGGGGCCACTGAAGCTTTCTTT. Translated, it gives CASSLGRPGATEAFF.

The chain joins TRBV20-1 to TRBJ2-3; 10 nucleotides line up with TRBD2. Germline CDR1 DFQATT, CDR2 SNEGSKA (reference sequence). The CDR3 has 15 amino acids. J was trimmed by 5 bases and V by 1 base; bases with no gene match: 6. This chain's CDR3 is CSARVLAGALDTQYF. CDR3 coding DNA: TGCAGTGCTAGAGTCCTAGCGGGAGCACTAGATACGCAGTATTTT.

This clonotype was counted between two and nine times. CDR3 sequence (DNA): TGTGCCAGTAGTTGGGACAGGGCCTACAATGAGCAGTTCTTC. Translated, it gives CASSWDRAYNEQFF. The V and J genes are TRBV19 and TRBJ2-1, with 9 bases aligning to TRBD1. Germline V gene sequence: CDR1 LNHDA, CDR2 SQIVND (reference sequence). Unmatched junction bases numbered 1, after V lost 5 bases and J lost 2 bases. The CDR3 length is 14 residues.